This TCR beta chain was found in a study of OX40 agonist ivuxolimab in advanced cancers. The CDR3 has 14 amino acids. The V segment lost 2 bases and the J segment 12 bases; nucleotides outside the gene matches: 3. Germline-derived CDR1 and CDR2 are MNHEY and SVGAGI. Assay used: immunoSEQ multiplex PCR; TCRdb lists only in-frame clones, some missing. Counted here are tens of thousands of clones, more than 70% occurring once; the ten biggest clones make up about 0.31%. The chain employs TRBV6-5 and TRBJ1-6; TRBD1 matches at 11 bases. Here the sequenced sample was CD4+ or CD8+ T cells sorted from blood, taken in a trial of the OX40 agonist ivuxolimab. The sequence was obtained from an adult with an advanced solid tumor such as melanoma, head and neck, liver or kidney cancer. The CDR3 is CASSYHGTGGPLHF. DNA of the CDR3: TGTGCCAGCAGTTACCACGGGACAGGGGGACCCCTCCACTTT.